What follows are 30 T cell receptor beta chains derived from one specimen sequenced in a study of vaccination and CD4 T cells after COVID-19. Treatment: roughly 10-day PBMC culture with coronavirus spike peptide pools or control peptides (ViraFEST assay). Cultured CD4+ T cells had their DNA profiled by the Oncomine TCR Beta short-read assay. TCRdb recomputed calls from the PCR reads with MiXCR, one row per CDR3 protein. The sample records fewer than 15,000 distinct CDR3 sequences, about 30% being singletons. Their target antigens are unknown. Sample: CD4+ T cells from blood, cultured in vitro. The receptors here all came from a human donor who had recovered from COVID-19.

This clonotype came up a few times. The chain employs TRBV19 and TRBJ1-1; 11 bases align to TRBD1. Trimming cost V 9 bases and J 2 bases; bases outside gene matches: 20. CDR3 length equals 19 residues. Per the germline V gene, CDR1 is LNHDA and CDR2 is SQIVND (reference sequence). The CDR3 loop reads CASFTEDRGLKGRNTEAFF. The DNA for the CDR3 is TGTGCCAGCTTTACGGAGGACAGGGGGCTTAAAGGTCGAAACACTGAAGCTTTCTTT.

This CDR3 is CAISELPGNEQFF. CDR3 sequence (DNA): TGTGCCATCAGTGAGCTACCGGGTAATGAGCAGTTCTTC. The chain recombines TRBV10-3 with TRBJ2-1, with D unclear. The CDR3 is 13 amino acids. Germline CDR1 reads ENHRY; CDR2 reads SYGVKD. The V gene lost 2 bases and the J gene lost 7 bases, with 9 bases spanning the gap.

The V gene is TRBV7-2, the J gene TRBJ2-3; no clear D. This CDR3 has 12 residues. Germline values: CDR1 SGHTA, CDR2 FQGNSA. Trimming pared 4 bases from V and 6 bases from J, leaving 8 bases between. The CDR3 sequence: CASSSQTDTQYF. The DNA for the CDR3 is TGTGCCAGCAGCTCCCAAACGGATACGCAGTATTTT.

This clonotype was counted between two and nine times. The V gene is TRBV7-3, the J gene TRBJ2-2; D perhaps matches TRBD2 (5 bases). Trimming left V 2 bases short and J 2 bases short, with 18 bases between. Germline-derived CDR1 and CDR2 are SGHTA and FQGTGA. The CDR3 has 18 residues. This CDR3 reads CASSLFPVRTHNTGELFF. In nucleotides, the CDR3 is TGTGCCAGCAGCTTATTCCCGGTGCGGACTCACAACACCGGGGAGCTGTTTTTT.

This chain links TRBV6-5 with TRBJ1-1; possibly TRBD1 for D (6 bases). Trimming stripped 3 bases from V and 1 base from J, with 9 bases between. The length of the CDR3 is 14 residues. From germline, CDR1 is MNHEY and CDR2 SVGAGI. CDR3 in DNA: TGTGCCAGCAGTTATGGGGGCGGGAACACTGAAGCTTTCTTT. This sequence encodes CASSYGGGNTEAFF.

The chain uses TRBV7-9 and TRBJ2-7; maybe TRBD2 (6 bases). CDR3 size: 13 residues. Per germline, CDR1 SEHNR and CDR2 FQNEAQ (reference sequence). V dropped 5 bases and J dropped 7 bases, with 15 bases sitting between them. The CDR3 DNA reads as TGTGCCAGCAGCCTAGGGGCAGGGAGGGAGCAGTACTTC. Its protein is CASSLGAGREQYF.

The chain links TRBV7-9 to TRBJ1-1, with 9 bases fitting TRBD1. J lost 3 bases, V lost 8 bases, and 7 bases had no gene match. This CDR3 spans 14 amino acids. Germline lookup yields CDR1 SEHNR and CDR2 FQNEAQ (reference sequence). This chain's CDR3 is CASPRTGVDTEAFF. The DNA for the CDR3 is TGTGCCAGCCCCAGGACAGGGGTAGACACTGAAGCTTTCTTT.

The table lists this clonotype with a few counts. This chain connects TRBV20-1 to TRBJ1-1; D uncertain. The CDR3 runs to 13 residues. With 3 bases removed from V and 1 base from J, the gap between germline ends came to 9 bases. Germline-derived CDR1 and CDR2 are DFQATT and SNEGSKA (reference sequence). The CDR3 loop reads CSARRRRNTEAFF. The CDR3 DNA follows: TGCAGTGCTAGGCGACGGAGGAACACTGAAGCTTTCTTT.

The chain combines TRBV20-1 with TRBJ2-7; 8 positions match TRBD2. The junction had 6 bases not matched to a gene; V was cut back by 8 bases and J by 0 bases. CDR3 size: 13 residues. Per germline, CDR1 DFQATT and CDR2 SNEGSKA (reference sequence). CDR3 in amino acids: CSLAGDSSYEQYF. The CDR3 region has the DNA TGCAGTCTAGCGGGTGACAGCTCCTACGAGCAGTACTTC.

In this sample, this clonotype turned up a few times. V and J are TRBV20-1 and TRBJ2-2, with D possibly being TRBD1 or TRBD2 (5 bases each). This CDR3 region has 15 residues. CDR1 and CDR2 from the germline V gene are DFQATT and SNEGSKA (reference sequence). The germline V and J ends were trimmed by 6 bases and 0 bases, with 14 bases remaining between them. The CDR3 is CSATPWDANTGELFF. The DNA for the CDR3 is TGCAGTGCGACCCCCTGGGACGCGAACACCGGGGAGCTGTTTTTT.

This clonotype showed up just a few times. The chain employs TRBV7-2 and TRBJ2-3; TRBD2 agrees at 9 bases. The CDR3 is 15 amino acids. V lost 2 bases, J lost 3 bases, and 3 bases stayed unmatched. The V gene's germline CDR1 is SGHTA and CDR2 FQGNSA. CDR3 amino acids: CASSLRGGGTDTQYF. The CDR3 bases are TGTGCCAGCAGCTTACGCGGGGGGGGAACAGATACGCAGTATTTT.

This clonotype was recorded a few times. The rearrangement uses TRBV30 and TRBJ1-5; maybe TRBD1 (6 bases). V was cut by 2 bases and J by 2 bases, with 10 bases left in between. The CDR3 spans 14 residues. The germline V gene has CDR1 GTSNPN and CDR2 SVGIG (reference sequence). CDR3 in amino acids: CAWSRGGGNQPQHF. The CDR3 DNA sequence: TGTGCCTGGAGTCGAGGGGGTGGCAATCAGCCCCAGCATTTT.

This clonotype has only a few counts. The gene calls are TRBV19 and TRBJ2-2, with 9 bases fitting TRBD1. The CDR3 has 16 amino acids. Losses at the gene ends were 5 bases for V and 3 bases for J; bases not matched to a gene: 7. Germline V gene lookup returns CDR1 LNHDA and CDR2 SQIVND (reference sequence). The CDR3 is CASSGRTGAYTGELFF. CDR3 DNA: TGTGCCAGTAGTGGTCGGACAGGGGCCTACACCGGGGAGCTGTTTTTT.

J is TRBJ2-7 and V is TRBV6-1; 9 bases align to TRBD2. The CDR3 is 14 residues long. V trimming: 4 bases; J trimming: 5 bases; junction bases outside the gene matches: 6. Germline CDR1 MNHNS, CDR2 SASEGT. This chain's CDR3 is CASSGSGRGHEQYF. The CDR3 region has the DNA TGTGCCAGCAGTGGTAGCGGGAGAGGTCACGAGCAGTACTTC.

V usage is TRBV4-3 and J usage is TRBJ2-5, with no clear D. This CDR3 contains 14 residues. The V and J ends lost 0 bases and 5 bases respectively, with 10 bases between them. Germline V gene sequence: CDR1 LGHNA, CDR2 YSLEER. The CDR3 sequence is CASSQESSWETQYF. The CDR3 DNA is TGCGCCAGCAGCCAAGAATCTAGTTGGGAGACCCAGTACTTC.

This clonotype is classed as medium-sized. The chain carries TRBV25-1 and TRBJ1-6; tentatively, D is TRBD1 (5 bases). Trimming took off 1 base at V and 0 bases at J, with 10 bases between the two ends. The CDR3 length is 17 residues. Germline V lookup: CDR1 MGHDK, CDR2 SYGVNS. The CDR3 bases are TGTGCCAGCAGTGAATCGGGGCTGAGCTCCTATAATTCACCCCTCCACTTT. Translation gives CASSESGLSSYNSPLHF.

The V and J genes are TRBV19 and TRBJ1-2; unclear D gene. CDR3 length: 11 residues. The V gene's germline CDR1 is LNHDA and CDR2 SQIVND (reference sequence). The V end was cut by 6 bases, the J end by 6 bases, with 8 bases between. The CDR3: CASRRVDGYTF. CDR3 coding DNA: TGTGCCAGTAGACGAGTCGATGGCTACACCTTC.

The rearrangement uses TRBV19 and TRBJ1-5, with 7 positions matching TRBD1. V lost 5 bases, J lost 4 bases, and 14 bases stayed unmatched. Germline CDR1 reads LNHDA; CDR2 reads SQIVND (reference sequence). This CDR3 is built from 17 residues. The CDR3 nucleotides read TGTGCCAGTAGTGCCCCGAGACAGGGTGTAGGGAATCAGCCCCAGCATTTT. It is translated as CASSAPRQGVGNQPQHF.

The chain combines TRBV20-1 with TRBJ2-7; 10 bases agree with TRBD2. CDR1 is DFQATT, CDR2 SNEGSKA, per germline (reference sequence). The CDR3 extends over 14 amino acids. Trimming took 6 bases from V and 4 from J; bases not matched to a gene: 9. The CDR3 bases are TGCAGTGCCCTGAGCATAGCGGGAGGATACGAGCAGTACTTC. Encoded protein: CSALSIAGGYEQYF.

This clonotype turned up a few times. The chain employs TRBV7-3 and TRBJ2-5, with a tentative D call TRBD1 (6 bases). The CDR3 length is 15 residues. Germline CDR1 is SGHTA and CDR2 is FQGTGA. Trimming left V 3 bases short and J 1 base short, with 12 bases between. CDR3 amino acids: CASSFRGQSQETQYF. The CDR3 DNA reads TGTGCCAGCAGCTTCAGGGGCCAATCCCAAGAGACCCAGTACTTC.

The chain links TRBV10-3 to TRBJ2-1, with D possibly matching TRBD1 (6 bases). Trimming pared 8 bases from V and 3 bases from J, leaving 14 bases between. CDR3 length equals 14 residues. Per the germline V gene, CDR1 is ENHRY and CDR2 is SYGVKD. The CDR3: CAIRQDSIYNEQFF. The CDR3 nucleotides read TGTGCCATCCGGCAGGACAGTATCTACAATGAGCAGTTCTTC.

This rearrangement joins TRBV7-2 to TRBJ2-5, with D hard to call. Germline values: CDR1 SGHTA, CDR2 FQGNSA. V was trimmed by 5 bases and J by 4 bases, leaving 8 bases between them. This CDR3 spans 12 amino acids. The CDR3 DNA reads as TGTGCCAGCAGCCCCAGAGCAGAGACCCAGTACTTC. Translating gives CASSPRAETQYF.

This chain uses TRBV5-6 with TRBJ2-7; no reliable D call. The V end lost 4 bases, the J end lost 5 bases, and 13 bases lay between the germline ends. The CDR3 consists of 13 residues. Germline loops: CDR1 SGHDT, CDR2 YYEEEE. DNA of the CDR3: TGTGCCAGCAGCCTGGCCCGCCGGAACGAGCAGTACTTC. Protein: CASSLARRNEQYF.

The V call is TRBV2, the J call TRBJ2-3, with 7 bases fitting TRBD2. This CDR3 has 15 residues. Germline CDR1 is SNHLY and CDR2 is FYNNEI. V shed 7 bases, J shed 1 base, and the junction held 8 bases outside the gene matches. Written as DNA, the CDR3 is TGTGCCAGCAAATCAAGGCTAGCGGGCACAGATACGCAGTATTTT. This encodes CASKSRLAGTDTQYF.

The sample holds a few counts of this clonotype. The J gene is TRBJ1-5, the V gene TRBV20-1; no clear D gene. This CDR3 has 12 amino acids. Trimming removed 3 bases from V and 6 bases from J, with 9 bases in between. CDR1 and CDR2 (germline): DFQATT, SNEGSKA (reference sequence). The CDR3 spells CSARGVSQPQHF. The CDR3 DNA sequence: TGCAGTGCTAGGGGTGTAAGTCAGCCCCAGCATTTT.

The genes are TRBV6-1 and TRBJ1-2, with no clear D. The CDR3 contains 15 residues. Germline V gene sequence: CDR1 MNHNS, CDR2 SASEGT. V gave up 6 bases and J gave up 4 bases, with 18 bases separating them. The CDR3 nucleotides read TGTGCCAGCAGCCCGACGGCCTCGGCCGCCTATGGCTACACCTTC. Its protein product is CASSPTASAAYGYTF.

This clonotype was recorded a few times. The rearrangement links TRBV7-9 to TRBJ2-7, with unresolved D. The CDR3 extends over 12 amino acids. From germline, CDR1 is SEHNR and CDR2 FQNEAQ (reference sequence). The V end lost 5 bases, the J end lost 0 bases, and 5 bases lay between the germline ends. The CDR3 DNA reads TGTGCCAGCAGCCCCACCTCCTACGAGCAGTACTTC. Translated, it gives CASSPTSYEQYF.

This clonotype has only a few counts. This chain joins TRBV6-5 and TRBJ2-1, with TRBD2 identical over 7 bases. The CDR3 has 15 residues. V lost 2 bases and J lost 4; bases outside the gene matches: 5. From germline, CDR1 is MNHEY and CDR2 SVGAGI. The CDR3 reads CASSYDPGRYNEQFF. The CDR3 DNA reads as TGTGCCAGCAGTTACGACCCCGGGAGGTACAATGAGCAGTTCTTC.

The V call is TRBV30, the J call TRBJ2-2; 10 nucleotides align to TRBD2. There are 16 residues in the CDR3. After removal of 3 bases from V and 7 bases from J, the junction contained 11 bases not matched to a gene. Germline CDR1 reads GTSNPN; CDR2 reads SVGIG (reference sequence). In DNA, the CDR3 is TGTGCCTGGAGAGGGCTAGCGGGAGCGGCGGGCGGGGAGCTGTTTTTT. It codes for CAWRGLAGAAGGELFF.

The chain uses TRBV7-8 and TRBJ1-1; 12 bases are a match to TRBD1. With V trimmed by 6 bases and J by 0 bases, 8 bases remained unmatched. Germline V gene data show CDR1 as SGHVS and CDR2 as FQNEAQ. This CDR3 contains 17 residues. The CDR3 is CASRRDRGLRVNTEAFF. CDR3 nucleotide sequence: TGTGCCAGCAGAAGGGACAGGGGGCTTAGGGTGAACACTGAAGCTTTCTTT.